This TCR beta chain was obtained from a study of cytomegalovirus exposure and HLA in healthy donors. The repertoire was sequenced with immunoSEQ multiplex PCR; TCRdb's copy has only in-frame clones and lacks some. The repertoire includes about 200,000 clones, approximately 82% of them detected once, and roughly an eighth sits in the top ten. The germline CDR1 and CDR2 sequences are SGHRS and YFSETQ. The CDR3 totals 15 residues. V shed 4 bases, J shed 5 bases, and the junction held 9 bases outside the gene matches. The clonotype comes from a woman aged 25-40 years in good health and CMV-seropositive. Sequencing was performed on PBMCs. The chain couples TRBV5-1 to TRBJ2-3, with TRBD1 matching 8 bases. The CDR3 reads CASSLMTGARDTQYF. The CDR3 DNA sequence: TGCGCCAGCAGCCTTATGACAGGGGCGAGAGATACGCAGTATTTT.